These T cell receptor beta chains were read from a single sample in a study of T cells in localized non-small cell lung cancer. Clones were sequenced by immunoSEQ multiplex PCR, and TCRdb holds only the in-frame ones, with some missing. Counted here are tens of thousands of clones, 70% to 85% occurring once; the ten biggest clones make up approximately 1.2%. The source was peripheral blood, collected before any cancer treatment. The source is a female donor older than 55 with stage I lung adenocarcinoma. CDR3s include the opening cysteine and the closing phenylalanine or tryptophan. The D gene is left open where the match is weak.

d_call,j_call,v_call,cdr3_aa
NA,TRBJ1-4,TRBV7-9,CASRSLWDEKLFF
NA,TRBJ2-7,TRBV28,CASSPTWTVTYEQYF
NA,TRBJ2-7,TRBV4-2,CASSQDPGSYEQYF
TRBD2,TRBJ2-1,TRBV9,CASSRTSGEYNEQFF
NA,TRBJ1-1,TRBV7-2,CASTTRDNDMNTEAFF
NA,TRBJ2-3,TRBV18,CASSPWTSTDTQYF
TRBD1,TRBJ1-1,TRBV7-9,CASTGTGGYEAFF
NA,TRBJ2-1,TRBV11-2,CASSLDPDYSYNEQFF
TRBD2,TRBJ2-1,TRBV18,CASSPLAGHTYNEQFF
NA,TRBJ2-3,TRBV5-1,CASSLGGIGTDTQYF
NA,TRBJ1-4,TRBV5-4,CASSLAGSSSEKLFF
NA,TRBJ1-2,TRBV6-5,CASSYSWDLENGYTF
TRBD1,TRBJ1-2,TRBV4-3,CASSQVGGDGYTF
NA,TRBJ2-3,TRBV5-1,CASSSTGGGDTQYF
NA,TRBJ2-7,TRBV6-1,CASSERGRFSSYEQYF
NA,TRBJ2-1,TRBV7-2,CASSLASGSSYNEQFF
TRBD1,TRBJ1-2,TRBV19,CASSMGTGIYGYTF
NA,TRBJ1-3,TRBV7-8,CASSSSVTGNTIYF
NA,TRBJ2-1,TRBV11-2,CASSLAGHEQFF
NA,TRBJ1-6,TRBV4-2,CASSQEYRGNNSPLHF
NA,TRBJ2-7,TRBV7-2,CASSLDWGHEQYF
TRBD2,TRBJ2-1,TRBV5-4,CASGRGLAGYEQFF
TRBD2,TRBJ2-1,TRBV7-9,CASSLAGGHNEQFF
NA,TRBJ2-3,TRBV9,CASSVRVADTQYF
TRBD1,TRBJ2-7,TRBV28,CASSQRTGQYEQYF
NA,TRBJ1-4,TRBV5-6,CASSLIGVEGNEKLFF
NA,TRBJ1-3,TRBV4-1,CASSQLGTGNTIYF